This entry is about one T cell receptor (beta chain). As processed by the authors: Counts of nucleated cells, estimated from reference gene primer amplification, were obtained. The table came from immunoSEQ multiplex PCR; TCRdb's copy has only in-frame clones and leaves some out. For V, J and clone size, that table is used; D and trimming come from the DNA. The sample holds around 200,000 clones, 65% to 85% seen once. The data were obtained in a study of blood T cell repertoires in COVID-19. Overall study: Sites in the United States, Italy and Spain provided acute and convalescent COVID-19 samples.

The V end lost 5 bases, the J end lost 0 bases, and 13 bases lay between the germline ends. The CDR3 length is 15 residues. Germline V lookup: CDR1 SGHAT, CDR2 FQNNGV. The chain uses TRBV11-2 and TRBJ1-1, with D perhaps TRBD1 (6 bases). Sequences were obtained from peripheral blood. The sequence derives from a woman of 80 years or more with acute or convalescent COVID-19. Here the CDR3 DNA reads TGTGCCAGCAGCCTTAGGCAGGGGCTGAACACTGAAGCTTTCTTT. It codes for CASSLRQGLNTEAFF. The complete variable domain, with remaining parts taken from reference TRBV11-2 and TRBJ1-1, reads EAGVAQSPRYKIIEKRQSVAFWCNPISGHATLYWYQQILGQGPKLLIQFQNNGVVDDSQLPKDRFSAERLKGVDSTLKIQPAKLEDSAVYLCASSLRQGLNTEAFFGQGTRLTVV.